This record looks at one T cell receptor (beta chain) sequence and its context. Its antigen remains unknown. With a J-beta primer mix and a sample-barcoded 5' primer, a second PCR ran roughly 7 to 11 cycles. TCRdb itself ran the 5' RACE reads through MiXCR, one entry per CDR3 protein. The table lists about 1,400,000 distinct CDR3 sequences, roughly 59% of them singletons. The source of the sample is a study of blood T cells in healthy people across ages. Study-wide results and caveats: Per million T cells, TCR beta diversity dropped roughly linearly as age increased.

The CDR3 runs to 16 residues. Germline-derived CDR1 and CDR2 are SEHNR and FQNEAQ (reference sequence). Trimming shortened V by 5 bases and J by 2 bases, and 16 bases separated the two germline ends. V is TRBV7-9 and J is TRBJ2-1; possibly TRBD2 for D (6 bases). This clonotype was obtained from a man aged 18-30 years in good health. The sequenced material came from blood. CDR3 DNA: TGTGCCAGCAGCCCCCGACTAGTCGGAGCCTACAATGAGCAGTTCTTC. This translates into CASSPRLVGAYNEQFF.